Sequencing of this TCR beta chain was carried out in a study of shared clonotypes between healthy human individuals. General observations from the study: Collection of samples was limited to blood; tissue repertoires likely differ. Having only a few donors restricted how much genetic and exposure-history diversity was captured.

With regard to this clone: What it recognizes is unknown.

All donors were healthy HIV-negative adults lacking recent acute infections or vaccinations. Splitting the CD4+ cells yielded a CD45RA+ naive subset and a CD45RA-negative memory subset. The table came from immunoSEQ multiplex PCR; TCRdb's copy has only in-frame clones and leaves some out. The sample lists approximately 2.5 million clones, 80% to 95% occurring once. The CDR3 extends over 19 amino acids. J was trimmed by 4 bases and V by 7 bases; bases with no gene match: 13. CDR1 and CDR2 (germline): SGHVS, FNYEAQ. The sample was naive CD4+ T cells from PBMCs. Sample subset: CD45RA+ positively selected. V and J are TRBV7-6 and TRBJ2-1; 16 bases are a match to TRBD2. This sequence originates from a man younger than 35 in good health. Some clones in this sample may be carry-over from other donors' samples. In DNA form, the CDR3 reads TGTGCCAGCAACGAAACGGGACTAGCGGGAGGGGGTCTTTACAATGAGCAGTTCTTC. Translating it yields CASNETGLAGGGLYNEQFF. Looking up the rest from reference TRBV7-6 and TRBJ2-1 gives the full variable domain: GAGVSQSPRYKVTKRGQDVALRCDPISGHVSLYWYRQALGQGPEFLTYFNYEAQQDKSGLPNDRFSAERPEGSISTLTIQRTEQRDSAMYRCASNETGLAGGGLYNEQFFGPGTRLTVL.